This TCR beta chain was captured in a study of shared clonotypes between healthy human individuals. About the research overall: The plates for each donor numbered three CD4 naive, three CD4 memory, two CD8 naive and one CD8 memory.

Original data processing: From ImmunoSEQ came sequences covering only the junction and carrying no quality scores, so filtering differed. The data were produced by immunoSEQ multiplex PCR, yet TCRdb's version contains in-frame clones alone and is incomplete. Clonal size and the V and J genes are those of that table, whereas D and trimming came from the DNA. Of under 2,500,000 clones in the sample, approximately 95% are singletons; the top ten hold 0.1% to 0.15%. General study points: An effect of sequencing depth on clonotype sharing among donors was expected. Inspection by rarefaction showed sorted-subset sequencing to be incomplete despite large depth.

For this clone: Its specificity is unknown.

The germline CDR1 and CDR2 sequences are SGHAT and FQNNGV. The CDR3 totals 16 residues. V lost 4 bases, J lost 3 bases, and 19 bases lay in between. This receptor was obtained from a man aged 18 to 29 in good health. The material sequenced was naive CD4+ T cells sorted from blood. As to subset: CD45RA+ positively selected. The V and J genes are TRBV11-2 and TRBJ2-7; D is unclear. The CDR3 bases are TGTGCCAGCAGCTCAGTTATAGTCCGTCTTATCTACGAGCAGTACTTC. Its translation is CASSSVIVRLIYEQYF.